The T cell receptor beta chain under discussion was sequenced for a study of blood T cell repertoires in COVID-19. Study as a whole: There were acute and convalescent COVID-19 samples, and they came from the United States, Italy and Spain.

TCRdb keeps only in-frame clones here, not all; method: immunoSEQ multiplex PCR. This table holds around 440,000 clones, 88% found once. The receptor was isolated from a woman aged 50 to 60 with COVID-19, enrolled during active disease. Sequenced input: peripheral blood.

CDR3 residues: CASSRAGASTDTQYF. CDR3 bases: TGTGCCAGCAGCAGGGCGGGGGCCTCCACAGATACGCAGTATTTT. V and J are TRBV3-1 (or the pseudogene TRBV3-2) and TRBJ2-3; D possibly corresponds to TRBD2 (7 bases). V lost 5 bases and J lost 2, with 14 bases in between. This CDR3 contains 15 residues. CDR1 is LGHDT and CDR2 is YNNKEL in the germline V gene (reference sequence).